The 17 T cell receptor beta chains in this list originate from one sample, sequenced in a study of control samples from healthy donors and cancer patients. Libraries were prepared by immunoSEQ multiplex PCR; TCRdb keeps only in-frame clonotypes and omits some of them. This sample has some 73,000 clones, with around 95% found just once. The specimen sequenced was blood. The receptor source for this set is a woman in her forties in good health.

Notes on this clone: This CDR3 is missing its conserved last phenylalanine or tryptophan, likely due to a read error. It is unclear where the CDR3 begins or ends on the DNA, so no DNA is shown, and the CDR3 is as TCRdb lists it. J is TRBJ1-1 and V is TRBV13; no DNA check was done on the table's D call, TRBD1. The CDR3 is 14 amino acids in total, end residues counted. The germline V gene has CDR1 PRHDT and CDR2 FYEKMQ (reference sequence). CDR3 protein: CASSLVGVRGNWAL.

This chain connects TRBV6-5 to TRBJ2-4; D unresolved. CDR1 MNHEY and CDR2 SVGAGI come from the germline V gene. Deletions cut 7 bases from V and 1 base from J, with 11 bases between. The CDR3 extends over 14 amino acids. CDR3: CASISGNAKNIQYF. The CDR3 region has the DNA TGTGCCAGCATTTCAGGTAACGCCAAAAACATTCAGTACTTC.

This chain's CDR3 is CASSQTGTSYNSPLHF. CDR3 nucleotide sequence: TGCGCCAGCAGCCAAACCGGGACCTCCTATAATTCACCCCTCCACTTT. The J gene is TRBJ1-6, the V gene TRBV4-1; TRBD1 might be the D (5 bases). The CDR3 length is 16 residues. The V gene's germline CDR1 is MGHRA and CDR2 YSYEKL. The V end was cut by 2 bases, the J end by 0 bases, with 8 bases between.

The chain couples TRBV18 to TRBJ1-1; D remains unclear. The V gene lost 6 bases and the J gene lost 4 bases, with 18 bases spanning the gap. Germline V lookup: CDR1 KGHSH, CDR2 LQKENI. The CDR3 consists of 15 residues. The CDR3 coding sequence is TGTGCCAGCTCGCCGATCTCGGGTTGGGGCACTGAAGCTTTCTTT. Protein product: CASSPISGWGTEAFF. Using reference TRBV18 and TRBJ1-1 for the parts outside the CDR3, the full variable domain is NAGVMQNPRHLVRRRGQEARLRCSPMKGHSHVYWYRQLPEEGLKFMVYLQKENIIDESGMPKERFSAEFPKEGPSILRIQQVVRGDSAAYFCASSPISGWGTEAFFGQGTRLTVV.

The V call is TRBV30, the J call TRBJ1-6; D is undetermined. The CDR3 is 15 amino acids. Trimming removed 0 bases at V and 12 bases at J, with 18 bases between. From germline, CDR1 is GTSNPN and CDR2 SVGIG (reference sequence). CDR3 DNA: TGTGCCTGGAGTGTACGCGACGCGGCGAACGGACCCCTCCACTTT. It encodes CAWSVRDAANGPLHF.

This clone was observed once. The chain employs TRBV4-1 and TRBJ1-1; D gene ambiguous. Per germline, CDR1 MGHRA and CDR2 YSYEKL. The CDR3 runs to 11 residues. Trimming pared 3 bases from V and 5 bases from J, leaving 4 bases between. The CDR3 loop reads CASSQGTEAFF. The CDR3 nucleotides are TGCGCCAGCAGCCAGGGAACTGAAGCTTTCTTT.

V is TRBV18 and J is TRBJ2-5, with 11 bases matching TRBD2. The CDR3 consists of 16 residues. The V segment lost 0 bases and the J segment 2 bases; nucleotides outside the gene matches: 2. The germline gives CDR1 KGHSH, CDR2 LQKENI. CDR3 residues: CASSPPTSGNQETQYF. As DNA, the CDR3 is TGTGCCAGCTCACCACCGACTAGCGGGAATCAAGAGACCCAGTACTTC.

V usage is TRBV10-3 and J usage is TRBJ1-1; weak D call: TRBD1 (5 bases). Germline V lookup: CDR1 ENHRY, CDR2 SYGVKD. Trimming cost V 8 bases and J 3 bases, with 13 bases left between them. The CDR3 is 13 residues long. CDR3 in DNA: TGTGCCATCGCCGGGGGATGGGACACTGAAGCTTTCTTT. It specifies CAIAGGWDTEAFF.

The V call is TRBV15, the J call TRBJ2-7; D gene uncertain. The V end lost 0 bases, the J end lost 2 bases, and 11 bases lay between the germline ends. The CDR3 has 15 amino acids. CDR1 and CDR2 from the germline V gene are LNHNV and YYDKDF (reference sequence). The CDR3 reads CATSRESSAPYEQYF. The CDR3 DNA reads as TGTGCCACCAGCAGAGAGTCTAGTGCCCCCTACGAGCAGTACTTC.

This chain's CDR3 is CASSTDRYAYGYTF. DNA of the CDR3: TGTGCCAGCAGTACGGACAGGTATGCCTATGGCTACACCTTC. V and J are TRBV28 and TRBJ1-2, with TRBD1 matching over 7 bases. The length of the CDR3 is 14 residues. V lost 5 bases and J lost 4; bases outside the gene matches: 7. Germline V lookup: CDR1 MDHEN, CDR2 SYDVKM.

The table lists this clone with a count of one. The chain recombines TRBV3-1 (or the pseudogene TRBV3-2) with TRBJ1-2, with TRBD1 as a possible D gene (6 bases). The germline CDR1 and CDR2 sequences are LGHDT and YNNKEL (reference sequence). With 0 bases removed from V and 7 bases from J, the gap between germline ends came to 12 bases. The CDR3 loop spans 14 amino acids. The CDR3 spells CASSQDWGASGYTF. The CDR3 DNA reads as TGTGCCAGCAGCCAAGATTGGGGGGCTAGTGGCTACACCTTC.

The chain links TRBV15 to TRBJ2-1; 10 nucleotides agree with TRBD2. The J segment lost 4 bases and the V segment lost 7 bases, leaving 7 bases of the junction unmatched. CDR3 length: 15 residues. Germline CDR1 is LNHNV and CDR2 is YYDKDF (reference sequence). CDR3 in DNA: TGTGCCACCAAGTCTAGCGGGGGTTGGTACAATGAGCAGTTCTTC. As protein: CATKSSGGWYNEQFF.

The chain carries TRBV12-5 and TRBJ1-1; possibly TRBD1 for D (5 bases). This CDR3 has 11 residues. The germline gives CDR1 LGHNT, CDR2 FRNRAP. The V end lost 3 bases, the J end lost 11 bases, and 10 bases lay between the germline ends. CDR3 bases: TGTGCTAGTGGTTTCTTGGGGGGTGCTTTCTTT. Translating it yields CASGFLGGAFF.

The chain is built from TRBV11-3 and TRBJ1-1, with no clear D. Per germline, CDR1 SGHNT and CDR2 YENEEA. The CDR3 loop spans 14 amino acids. V was trimmed by 1 base and J by 0 bases, leaving 6 bases between them. In DNA, the CDR3 is TGTGCCAGCAGCTTAGGAGGCCTGAACACTGAAGCTTTCTTT. It translates to CASSLGGLNTEAFF.

The rearrangement links TRBV5-6 to TRBJ1-2, with 10 nucleotides matching TRBD1. V lost 2 bases, J lost 7 bases, and 5 bases stayed unmatched. The CDR3 consists of 14 residues. Looked up from germline, CDR1 is SGHDT and CDR2 is YYEEEE. The CDR3 bases are TGTGCCAGCAGCTTAGGACAGGGGGAAGTTGGCTACACCTTC. Protein product: CASSLGQGEVGYTF.

The V call is TRBV7-8, the J call TRBJ2-1; no reliable D call. CDR1 is SGHVS and CDR2 is FQNEAQ in the germline V gene. The CDR3 runs 14 residues. Trimming removed 2 bases at V and 5 bases at J, with 10 bases between. CDR3 sequence (DNA): TGTGCCAGCAGCTTAATTCTGTTCAACAATGAGCAGTTCTTC. The encoded protein is CASSLILFNNEQFF.

The V call is TRBV10-3, the J call TRBJ2-1; D possibly corresponds to TRBD2 (6 bases). Looked up from germline, CDR1 is ENHRY and CDR2 is SYGVKD. V dropped 4 bases and J dropped 9 bases, with 13 bases sitting between them. The length of the CDR3 is 13 residues. DNA for the CDR3: TGTGCCATCAGTGCCCCCCGGGAGAGTGAGCAGTTCTTC. Its translation: CAISAPRESEQFF.